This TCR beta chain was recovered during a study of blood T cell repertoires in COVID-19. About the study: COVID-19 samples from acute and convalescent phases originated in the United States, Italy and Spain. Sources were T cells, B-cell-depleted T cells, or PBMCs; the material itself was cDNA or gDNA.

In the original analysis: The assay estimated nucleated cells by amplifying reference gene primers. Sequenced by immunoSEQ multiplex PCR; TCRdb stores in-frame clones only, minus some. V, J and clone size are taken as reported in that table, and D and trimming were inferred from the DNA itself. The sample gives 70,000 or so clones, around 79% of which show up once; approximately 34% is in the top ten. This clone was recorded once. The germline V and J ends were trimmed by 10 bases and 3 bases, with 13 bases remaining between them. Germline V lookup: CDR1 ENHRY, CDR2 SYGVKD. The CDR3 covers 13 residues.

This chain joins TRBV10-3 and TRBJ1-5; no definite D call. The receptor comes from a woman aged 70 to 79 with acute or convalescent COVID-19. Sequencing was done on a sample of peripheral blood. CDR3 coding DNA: TGTGCCACTGATGCAGGCTCCAATCAGCCCCAGCATTTT. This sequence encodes CATDAGSNQPQHF.